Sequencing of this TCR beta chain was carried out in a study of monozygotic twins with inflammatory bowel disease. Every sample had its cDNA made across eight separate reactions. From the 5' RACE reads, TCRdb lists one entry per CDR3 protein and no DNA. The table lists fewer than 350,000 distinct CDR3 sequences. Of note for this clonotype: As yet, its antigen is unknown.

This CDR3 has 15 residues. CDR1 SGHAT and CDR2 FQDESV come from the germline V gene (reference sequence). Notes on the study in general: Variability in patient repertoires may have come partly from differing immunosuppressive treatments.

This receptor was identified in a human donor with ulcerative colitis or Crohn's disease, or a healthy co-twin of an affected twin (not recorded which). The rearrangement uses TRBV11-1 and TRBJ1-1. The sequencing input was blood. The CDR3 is CASSFGATPGTEAFF. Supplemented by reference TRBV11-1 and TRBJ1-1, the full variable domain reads EAEVAQSPRYKITEKSQAVAFWCDPISGHATLYWYRQILGQGPELLVQFQDESVVDDSQLPKDRFSAERLKGVDSTLKIQPAELGDSAMYLCASSFGATPGTEAFFGQGTRLTVV.